This T cell receptor (beta chain) was obtained from a study of shared clonotypes between healthy human individuals. The V and J ends lost 6 bases and 6 bases, in that order; junction bases with no gene match: 8. The CDR3 is made up of 15 amino acids. The germline V gene encodes CDR1 MNHEY and CDR2 SMNVEV (reference sequence). Evenly divided among several immunoSEQ plates was the genomic DNA of each subset. When replicate PCRs were run on sorted subsets, they used around 200 ng DNA, some 33,000 T cell genomes. Profiled with immunoSEQ multiplex PCR; TCRdb holds only in-frame clones, not every one. Of some 2 million clones listed, about 95% are singletons. Naive CD8 cells lacked CD45RO and underwent positive selection for CCR7, leaving out terminally differentiated effector memory CD45RA+ cells.

This clonotype originated in a young man in good health. The rearrangement joins TRBV27 to TRBJ1-6; the match to TRBD1 covers 7 bases. The sequenced sample consisted of naive CD8+ T cells sorted from blood. CDR3 in amino acids: CASRSRDSSNSPLHF. The DNA for the CDR3 is TGTGCCAGCAGGAGCCGGGACAGTAGTAATTCACCCCTCCACTTT.